A single sample gave rise to the 8 T cell receptor beta chains below, sequenced in a study of CD8+ T cells in alopecia areata. Sequencing templates came from extracted RNA that was reverse transcribed into cDNA. The protocol was immunoSEQ multiplex PCR, while the TCRdb copy is restricted to in-frame clones and leaves out a portion. This table holds 80,000 to 100,000 clones, roughly two fifths found once. Input material: CD4+ T cells sorted from blood. These receptors were taken from a human donor with alopecia areata.

The chain has TRBV7-2 and TRBJ2-5; TRBD1 aligns across 9 bases. This CDR3 has 15 residues. Trimming took 5 bases from V and 5 from J; bases not matched to a gene: 9. Germline V gene sequence: CDR1 SGHTA, CDR2 FQGNSA. The CDR3 bases are TGTGCCAGCAGCCCATGGGGACAGGGCAAGGAGACCCAGTACTTC. Translating gives CASSPWGQGKETQYF.

The J gene is TRBJ2-1, the V gene TRBV14; 9 bases align to TRBD2. Losses at the gene ends were 6 bases for V and 8 bases for J; bases not matched to a gene: 11. The CDR3 covers 15 residues. The germline V gene encodes CDR1 SGHDN and CDR2 FVKESK. CDR3 DNA: TGTGCCAGCAGTCGTAATGTAGCGGGAGTGGATGAGCAGTTCTTC. It specifies CASSRNVAGVDEQFF.

This clone showed up just a few times. The chain carries TRBV5-4 and TRBJ2-5; D is unclear. Germline assignment: CDR1 SGHNT and CDR2 YYREEE (reference sequence). The V end lost 0 bases, the J end lost 5 bases, and 5 bases lay between the germline ends. This CDR3 is 12 amino acids long. The CDR3 protein is CASSLAAETQYF. The DNA of the CDR3 is TGTGCCAGCAGCTTGGCCGCGGAGACCCAGTACTTC. The whole variable domain, filled in from reference TRBV5-4 and TRBJ2-5, reads ETGVTQSPTHLIKTRGQQVTLRCSSQSGHNTVSWYQQALGQGPQFIFQYYREEENGRGNFPPRFSGLQFPNYSSELNVNALELDDSALYLCASSLAAETQYFGPGTRLLVL.

This clone was seen a handful of times. V and J are TRBV18 and TRBJ1-1; maybe TRBD1 (5 bases). V was pared by 6 bases and J by 1 base, with 12 bases between. The CDR3 is 14 residues long. The germline CDR1 and CDR2 sequences are KGHSH and LQKENI. The CDR3 bases are TGTGCCAGCTCCCCGGGACGGCAGAACACTGAAGCTTTCTTT. Amino acid sequence: CASSPGRQNTEAFF.

A few counts support this clone. The chain uses TRBV7-9 and TRBJ2-2, with a weak D call TRBD1 (6 bases). The CDR3 sequence is 14 residues long. Trimming removed 5 bases at V and 7 bases at J, with 14 bases between. Germline V gene data show CDR1 as SEHNR and CDR2 as FQNEAQ (reference sequence). The CDR3 region is CASSPTGFFGELFF. The CDR3 DNA reads TGTGCCAGCAGCCCCACAGGGTTTTTCGGGGAGCTGTTTTTT.

V and J are TRBV5-1 and TRBJ2-5; 8 bases agree with TRBD2. Per germline, CDR1 SGHRS and CDR2 YFSETQ. V dropped 2 bases and J dropped 4; count of bases not matched to a gene: 7. The CDR3 is 15 amino acids. The CDR3 region has the DNA TGCGCCAGCAGCTTAGCGGGAGAGGATAGAGAGACCCAGTACTTC. This translates into CASSLAGEDRETQYF.

The rearrangement uses TRBV28 and TRBJ1-6; no reliable D call. The CDR3 is 13 residues long. Trimming pared 5 bases from V and 9 bases from J, leaving 11 bases between. The V gene's germline CDR1 is MDHEN and CDR2 SYDVKM. CDR3 DNA sequence: TGTGCCAGCAGTCCCCAGAGGAGTTCACCCCTCCACTTT. This sequence encodes CASSPQRSSPLHF. Based on the CDR3 plus reference TRBV28 and TRBJ1-6, the full variable domain is DVKVTQSSRYLVKRTGEKVFLECVQDMDHENMFWYRQDPGLGLRLIYFSYDVKMKEKGDIPEGYSVSREKKERFSLILESASTNQTSMYLCASSPQRSSPLHFGNGTRLTVT.

A few counts support this clone. DNA for the CDR3: TGTGCCAGCAGTGATTTGGTGGGAGGGCAGACCCAGTACTTC. Translation gives CASSDLVGGQTQYF. The genes are TRBV2 and TRBJ2-5; 7 bases are a match to TRBD2. Germline V CDR1 and CDR2: SNHLY, FYNNEI. The CDR3 covers 14 residues. V shed 3 bases and J 6 bases; nucleotides not matched to a gene: 7.